One sample yielded the 30 T cell receptor beta chains listed below, sequenced in a study of cytomegalovirus exposure and HLA in healthy donors. A multiplex PCR was run with 60 Vbeta primers and 13 Jbeta primers. Repertoires were generated with immunoSEQ multiplex PCR, while TCRdb's copy carries only in-frame clones and drops some. The data contain about 57,000 clones, about 80% of them singletons. The sequencing sample was made of PBMCs. These receptor sequences come from a man younger than 40 in good health and CMV-seronegative.

V is TRBV11-2 and J is TRBJ2-7; a weak D match, TRBD1 (5 bases). Germline V gives CDR1 SGHAT, CDR2 FQNNGV. The length of the CDR3 is 15 residues. Deletions cut 8 bases from V and 5 bases from J, with 22 bases between. The CDR3 is CASPSPQGSSHEQYF. The CDR3 DNA reads as TGTGCCAGCCCCAGCCCCCAGGGCTCCTCTCACGAGCAGTACTTC.

The chain couples TRBV11-3 to TRBJ2-5, with 9 nucleotides matching TRBD1. Germline lookup yields CDR1 SGHNT and CDR2 YENEEA. This CDR3 comprises 15 residues. The trim removed 1 base at V and 0 bases at J, leaving 0 bases unmatched. The CDR3 region has the DNA TGTGCCAGCAGCTTAGGACAGGGGGACCAAGAGACCCAGTACTTC. Translated, it gives CASSLGQGDQETQYF.

This chain joins TRBV9 and TRBJ2-1, with a tentative D call TRBD2 (6 bases). V dropped 0 bases and J dropped 8 bases, with 12 bases sitting between them. CDR1 is SGDLS, CDR2 YYNGEE, per germline. CDR3 size: 14 residues. The CDR3 is CASSVAAGSYEQFF. Here the CDR3 DNA reads TGTGCCAGCAGCGTAGCCGCCGGGAGTTATGAGCAGTTCTTC.

Note on this clone: Sequence at one end of the junction differs from germline and may be a read error. The gene calls are TRBV2 and TRBJ2-1; 10 positions match TRBD2. There are 17 residues in the CDR3. Germline CDR1 and CDR2: SNHLY and FYNNEI. In DNA, the CDR3 is TGTGCCAGCAGTGGGGGTAATAGCGGGAGGTACTACAATGAGCAGCTCTTC. Translated: CASSGGNSGRYYNEQLF.

The J gene is TRBJ2-1, the V gene TRBV9, with 8 bases matching TRBD2. This CDR3 is built from 16 residues. With V trimmed by 0 bases and J by 8 bases, 10 bases remained unmatched. Per germline, CDR1 SGDLS and CDR2 YYNGEE. The CDR3 coding sequence is TGTGCCAGCAGCGTAGCGCGAGGGACTAGTTATGATGAGCAGTTCTTC. Protein product: CASSVARGTSYDEQFF.

This chain connects TRBV7-3 to TRBJ1-4; D remains ambiguous. The germline gives CDR1 SGHTA, CDR2 FQGTGA. The V gene lost 5 bases and the J gene lost 7 bases, with 11 bases spanning the gap. The CDR3 is 13 amino acids. CDR3 sequence (DNA): TGTGCCAGCAGCCTCAGCGAGAGTGAAAAACTGTTTTTT. Translating it yields CASSLSESEKLFF.

The V gene is TRBV27, the J gene TRBJ1-5, with a possible D match to TRBD1 (5 bases). The V gene's germline CDR1 is MNHEY and CDR2 SMNVEV (reference sequence). CDR3 length: 15 residues. V lost 4 bases to trimming and J lost 2 bases, with 12 bases between them. The CDR3 nucleotides are TGTGCCAGCAGTTCCTCCCAAGGGGGCAATCAGCCCCAGCATTTT. The encoded protein is CASSSSQGGNQPQHF.

On this clone itself: At one end, the junction sequence differs from germline, possibly due to a read error. The chain carries TRBV7-9 and TRBJ1-1, with 10 bases matching TRBD1. Germline lookup yields CDR1 SEHNR and CDR2 FQNEAQ (reference sequence). This CDR3 comprises 13 residues. The DNA of the CDR3 is TGTTCCAGCAGCGTGGGACAGGGGACTGAAGCTTTCTTT. Translated: CSSSVGQGTEAFF.

This chain connects TRBV10-1 to TRBJ1-1; 9 bases map to TRBD1. Germline loops: CDR1 WNHNN, CDR2 SYGVQD (reference sequence). Trimming removed 4 bases from V and 6 bases from J; junction bases left unmatched: 3. The CDR3 extends over 13 amino acids. CDR3 DNA: TGCGCCAGCAGTGGGACAGGGGCAGCTGAAGCTTTCTTT. It translates to CASSGTGAAEAFF.

The chain carries TRBV11-2 and TRBJ2-6; 7 bases match TRBD2. CDR3 length: 18 amino acids. Germline CDR1 and CDR2: SGHAT and FQNNGV. J was trimmed by 0 bases and V by 1 base; bases with no gene match: 6. CDR3 region: CASSLGEGPTSGANVLTF. The CDR3 nucleotides read TGTGCCAGCAGCTTAGGGGAGGGGCCCACCTCTGGGGCCAACGTCCTGACTTTC.

The chain is built from TRBV7-6 and TRBJ2-1; D is perhaps TRBD2 (6 bases). Per germline, CDR1 SGHVS and CDR2 FNYEAQ. The CDR3 is 16 residues long. Trimming pared 0 bases from V and 3 bases from J, leaving 12 bases between. For the CDR3, the DNA is TGTGCCAGCAGCTTAGCCCCAGCGGGCGTCTACAATGAGCAGTTCTTC. As protein: CASSLAPAGVYNEQFF.

V gene TRBV7-9 combines with J gene TRBJ1-1; 7 positions match TRBD1. CDR1 SEHNR and CDR2 FQNEAQ come from the germline V gene (reference sequence). CDR3 size: 14 residues. The V segment lost 3 bases and the J segment 1 base; nucleotides outside the gene matches: 2. In DNA, the CDR3 is TGTGCCAGCAGCTTGACAGGGTCGAACACTGAAGCTTTCTTT. Encoded protein: CASSLTGSNTEAFF.

CDR3 nucleotides: TGTGCCAGCAGCCCTTGGCTAGCGGGTGTACGCGGGGAGCTGTTTTTT. It yields the protein CASSPWLAGVRGELFF. The J gene is TRBJ2-2, the V gene TRBV5-6, with 8 bases that match TRBD2. The CDR3 is 16 residues long. V shed 4 bases, J shed 7 bases, and the junction held 12 bases outside the gene matches. Germline V gives CDR1 SGHDT, CDR2 YYEEEE.

The V gene is TRBV6-6, the J gene TRBJ1-2; D may be TRBD1 (5 bases). V lost 2 bases, J lost 5 bases, and 12 bases lay in between. The length of the CDR3 is 14 residues. The germline V gene has CDR1 MNHNY and CDR2 SVGAGI (reference sequence). DNA for the CDR3: TGTGCCAGCAGTTACGGGGCAACCCCATATGGCTACACCTTC. As protein: CASSYGATPYGYTF.

The chain carries TRBV7-3 and TRBJ1-4, with unresolved D. The germline gives CDR1 SGHTA, CDR2 FQGTGA. Between the trimmed V and J ends, which lost 2 bases and 7 bases, there was a span of 8 bases. The CDR3 contains 13 residues. The CDR3 DNA is TGTGCCAGCAGCTTACTTCGTAGTGAAAAACTGTTTTTT. Translation: CASSLLRSEKLFF. The variable domain in full, completed from reference TRBV7-3 and TRBJ1-4, reads GAGVSQTPSNKVTEKGKYVELRCDPISGHTALYWYRQSLGQGPEFLIYFQGTGAADDSGLPNDRFFAVRPEGSVSTLKIQRTERGDSAVYLCASSLLRSEKLFFGSGTQLSVL.

The table lists this clone with a count of one. An end of the junction does not agree with germline; a read error may underlie this. The chain is built from TRBV6-6 and TRBJ2-3; tentatively, D is TRBD2 (6 bases). CDR1 is MNHNY and CDR2 is SVGAGI in the germline V gene (reference sequence). CDR3 length: 16 residues. The CDR3 DNA reads TGTGCCAGCAGCCGTAAAGGGGACTCGCTCACAGATACGCAGTGTTTT. Translated: CASSRKGDSLTDTQCF.

The genes are TRBV4-1 and TRBJ2-5, with 9 positions matching TRBD1. Germline V gives CDR1 MGHRA, CDR2 YSYEKL. With 5 bases clipped from V and 11 bases from J, the junction kept 12 bases outside the gene matches. The CDR3 is 14 residues long. DNA of the CDR3: TGCGCCAGCAGCACCCGACAGGGGGAAACGGAGCAGTACTTC. This codes for CASSTRQGETEQYF.

CDR3 nucleotide sequence: TGCGCCAGCGGTTTTGAGGGCCGGGCCAACACTGAAGCTTTCTTT. This codes for CASGFEGRANTEAFF. The chain carries TRBV5-1 and TRBJ1-1; D not resolved. V lost 7 bases and J lost 2, with 18 bases in between. The length of the CDR3 is 15 residues. Germline CDR1 and CDR2: SGHRS and YFSETQ.

Here the CDR3 DNA reads TGTGCCAGCAGCCAAGCACAGGGGATCCTTTCTAACTATGGCTACACCTTC. Protein sequence: CASSQAQGILSNYGYTF. The chain couples TRBV14 to TRBJ1-2; 7 nucleotides match TRBD1. The trim removed 1 base at V and 0 bases at J, leaving 8 bases unmatched. CDR1 is SGHDN, CDR2 FVKESK, per germline. CDR3 length: 17 residues.

The chain combines TRBV21-1 with TRBJ1-5. TRBV21-1 is deemed a pseudogene. This CDR3 region has 15 residues. CDR3: CASMDGRGNNQPQHF. The DNA of the CDR3 is TGTGCCAGCATGGATGGTCGCGGAAACAATCAGCCCCAGCATTTT.

J is TRBJ1-1 and V is TRBV6-5, with D uncertain. Looked up from germline, CDR1 is MNHEY and CDR2 is SVGAGI. Trimming shortened V by 0 bases and J by 11 bases, and 10 bases separated the two germline ends. The CDR3 runs 12 residues. This CDR3 is CASSYSLGGAFF. The CDR3 bases are TGTGCCAGCAGTTACTCTCTCGGCGGGGCTTTCTTT.

This rearrangement joins TRBV6-1 to TRBJ1-1; D remains unclear. The CDR3 consists of 14 residues. V was trimmed by 2 bases and J by 1 base, leaving 8 bases between them. Germline V gives CDR1 MNHNS, CDR2 SASEGT. CDR3 in DNA: TGTGCCAGCAGTGAAACAGACAAGAACACTGAAGCTTTCTTT. Amino acid sequence: CASSETDKNTEAFF.

The chain uses TRBV6-1 and TRBJ2-7; a weak D match, TRBD1 (6 bases). In germline, CDR1 is MNHNS, CDR2 SASEGT. The CDR3 length is 15 residues. V gave up 4 bases and J gave up 3 bases, with 16 bases separating them. In DNA, the CDR3 is TGTGCCAGCAGTGCTAACAGGGCCGCCGGCTACGAGCAGTACTTC. Amino acids: CASSANRAAGYEQYF.

J is TRBJ2-7 and V is TRBV4-1, with TRBD1 identical over 7 bases. Germline lookup yields CDR1 MGHRA and CDR2 YSYEKL. The J segment lost 3 bases and the V segment lost 0 bases, leaving 2 bases of the junction unmatched. This CDR3 region has 14 residues. The CDR3 DNA reads as TGCGCCAGCAGCCAAGAGGGACAGCTCTACGAGCAGTACTTC. Its translation: CASSQEGQLYEQYF.

The gene calls are TRBV9 and TRBJ2-5; D may be TRBD2 (6 bases). Germline V gene lookup returns CDR1 SGDLS and CDR2 YYNGEE. Trimming cost V 4 bases and J 4 bases, with 23 bases left between them. The CDR3 consists of 17 residues. In DNA, the CDR3 is TGTGCCAGCAGCCGAGGAGACCGGGACTTCTGGGGAGAGACCCAGTACTTC. The encoded protein is CASSRGDRDFWGETQYF.

V gene TRBV13 combines with J gene TRBJ2-3; the match to TRBD2 covers 14 bases. CDR3 length: 18 residues. From germline, CDR1 is PRHDT and CDR2 FYEKMQ (reference sequence). The J segment lost 1 base and the V segment lost 5 bases, leaving 8 bases of the junction unmatched. CDR3 coding DNA: TGTGCCAGCAGCAAGCCGGGACTAGCGGGAGTTGGCACAGATACGCAGTATTTT. This codes for CASSKPGLAGVGTDTQYF.

CDR3 region: CASSEGNRGNEQYF. The CDR3, as DNA: TGTGCCAGCAGTGAAGGAAACAGGGGCAACGAGCAGTACTTC. The chain is built from TRBV6-5 and TRBJ2-5; 7 bases are shared with TRBD1. Judging by the DNA end, TRBJ2-7 fits better; the J call may be wrong. The CDR3 contains 14 residues. Germline V gives CDR1 MNHEY, CDR2 SVGAGI.

This clone came up a few times. The chain recombines TRBV6-1 with TRBJ2-5; 13 bases fit TRBD2. V dropped 7 bases and J dropped 5; count of bases not matched to a gene: 7. Germline CDR1 MNHNS, CDR2 SASEGT. CDR3 length: 15 residues. The CDR3 sequence: CASIRLAGGGETQYF. Here the CDR3 DNA reads TGTGCCAGCATCCGACTAGCGGGAGGAGGGGAGACCCAGTACTTC.

This chain joins TRBV27 and TRBJ2-7; 8 nucleotides line up with TRBD1. This CDR3 has 14 amino acids. The ends lost 6 bases at V and 6 bases at J; junction bases unmatched: 10. CDR1 and CDR2 (germline): MNHEY, SMNVEV (reference sequence). CDR3 sequence reads: CASSNQGASTEQYF. In nucleotides, the CDR3 is TGTGCCAGCAGCAATCAGGGGGCCTCGACCGAGCAGTACTTC.

This clone has only one observation. This chain links TRBV12-5 with TRBJ1-5, with a tentative D call TRBD1 (5 bases). The V and J ends lost 3 bases and 11 bases respectively, with 17 bases between them. The germline V gene has CDR1 LGHNT and CDR2 FRNRAP. The CDR3 consists of 14 residues. This CDR3 is CASGFTLEGRAQHF. The DNA for the CDR3 is TGTGCTAGTGGTTTTACGCTCGAAGGCAGGGCCCAGCATTTT.